The entry below gives a single T cell receptor (beta chain) sequence along with its context. Its specificity is unknown. V lost 1 base and J lost 2, with 12 bases in between. From germline, CDR1 is SGHRS and CDR2 YFSETQ. The CDR3 has 15 residues. Sequencing used immunoSEQ multiplex PCR; TCRdb keeps in-frame clones, though not all of them. The sample shows roughly 110,000 clones, roughly 87% of them seen only once. Second doses at about 4 or about 12 weeks were pooled. The record originates from a study of T cell responses to AZD1222 COVID-19 vaccine. Study results and caveats: At baseline, just a handful of AZD1222 recipients tested seropositive. Two AZD1222 doses significantly raised spike-specific TCR breadth and depth over controls.

This material consisted of peripheral blood, taken 28 days after the second AZD1222 dose. The clonotype originates from an adult who received the AZD1222 COVID-19 vaccine. The rearrangement uses TRBV5-1 and TRBJ1-1; weak D call: TRBD1 (6 bases). The CDR3 sequence: CASSLYREANTEAFF. The CDR3 region has the DNA TGCGCCAGCAGCTTGTACAGGGAAGCAAACACTGAAGCTTTCTTT.